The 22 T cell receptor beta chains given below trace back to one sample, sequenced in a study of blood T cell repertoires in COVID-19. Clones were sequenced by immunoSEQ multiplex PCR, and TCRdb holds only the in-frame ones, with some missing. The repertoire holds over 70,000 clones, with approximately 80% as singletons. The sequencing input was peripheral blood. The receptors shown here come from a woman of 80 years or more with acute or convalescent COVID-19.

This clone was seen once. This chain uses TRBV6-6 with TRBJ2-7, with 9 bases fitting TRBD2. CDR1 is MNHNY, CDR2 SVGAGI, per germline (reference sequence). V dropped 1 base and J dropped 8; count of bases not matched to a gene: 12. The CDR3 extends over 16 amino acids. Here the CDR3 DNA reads TGTGCCAGCAGTTACTTAAGTGGGGTAGCGGGAGTACAGCAGTACTTC. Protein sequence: CASSYLSGVAGVQQYF.

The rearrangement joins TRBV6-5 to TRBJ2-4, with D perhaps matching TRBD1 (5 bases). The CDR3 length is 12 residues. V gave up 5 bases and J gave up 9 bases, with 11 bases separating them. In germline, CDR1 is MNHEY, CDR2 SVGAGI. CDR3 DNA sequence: TGTGCCAGCAGTCCAGGGTACGGCATTCAGTACTTC. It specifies CASSPGYGIQYF.

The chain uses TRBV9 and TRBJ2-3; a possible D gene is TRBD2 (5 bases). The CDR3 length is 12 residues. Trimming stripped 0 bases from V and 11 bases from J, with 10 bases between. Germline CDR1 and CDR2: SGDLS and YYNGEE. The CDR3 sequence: CASSVGEGLQYF. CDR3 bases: TGTGCCAGCAGCGTAGGAGAGGGATTGCAGTATTTT. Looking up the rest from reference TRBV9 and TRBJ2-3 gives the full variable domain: DSGVTQTPKHLITATGQRVTLRCSPRSGDLSVYWYQQSLDQGLQFLIQYYNGEERAKGNILERFSAQQFPDLHSELNLSSLELGDSALYFCASSVGEGLQYFGPGTRLTVL.

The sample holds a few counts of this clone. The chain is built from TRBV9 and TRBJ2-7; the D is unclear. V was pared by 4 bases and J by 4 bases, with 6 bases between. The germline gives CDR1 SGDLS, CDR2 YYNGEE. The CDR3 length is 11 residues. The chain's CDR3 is CASSSGYEQYF. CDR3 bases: TGTGCCAGCAGCTCAGGTTACGAGCAGTACTTC.

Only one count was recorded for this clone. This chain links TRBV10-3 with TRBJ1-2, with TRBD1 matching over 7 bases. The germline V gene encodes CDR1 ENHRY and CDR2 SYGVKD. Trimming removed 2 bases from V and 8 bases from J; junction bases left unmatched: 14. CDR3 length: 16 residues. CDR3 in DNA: TGTGCCATCAGTGAGGGCACAGGGGTTAGGGTTTTGGGCTACACCTTC. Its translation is CAISEGTGVRVLGYTF.

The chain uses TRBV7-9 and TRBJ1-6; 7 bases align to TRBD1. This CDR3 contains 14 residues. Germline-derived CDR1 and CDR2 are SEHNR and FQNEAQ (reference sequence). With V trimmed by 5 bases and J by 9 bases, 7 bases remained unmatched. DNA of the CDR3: TGTGCCAGCAGCCCCACAGGGGACTCTTCACCCCTCCACTTT. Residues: CASSPTGDSSPLHF.

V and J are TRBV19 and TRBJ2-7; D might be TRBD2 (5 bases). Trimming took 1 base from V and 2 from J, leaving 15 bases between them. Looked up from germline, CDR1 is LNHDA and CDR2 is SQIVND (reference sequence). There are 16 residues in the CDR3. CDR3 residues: CASSIGSAAGTYEQYF. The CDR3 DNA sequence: TGTGCCAGTAGTATAGGAAGCGCGGCGGGCACCTACGAGCAGTACTTC.

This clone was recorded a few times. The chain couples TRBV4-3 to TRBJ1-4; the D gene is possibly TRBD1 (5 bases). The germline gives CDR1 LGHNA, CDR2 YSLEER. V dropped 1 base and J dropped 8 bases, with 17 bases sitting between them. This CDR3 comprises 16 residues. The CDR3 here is CASSQVRGAVQEKLFF. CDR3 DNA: TGCGCCAGCAGCCAAGTTCGCGGGGCGGTACAAGAAAAACTGTTTTTT.

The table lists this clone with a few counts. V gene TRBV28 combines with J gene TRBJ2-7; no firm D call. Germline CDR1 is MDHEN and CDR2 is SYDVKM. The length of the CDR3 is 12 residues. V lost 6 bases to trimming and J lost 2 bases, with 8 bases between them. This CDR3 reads CASSPPAYEQYF. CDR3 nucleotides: TGTGCCAGCAGCCCGCCGGCCTACGAGCAGTACTTC.

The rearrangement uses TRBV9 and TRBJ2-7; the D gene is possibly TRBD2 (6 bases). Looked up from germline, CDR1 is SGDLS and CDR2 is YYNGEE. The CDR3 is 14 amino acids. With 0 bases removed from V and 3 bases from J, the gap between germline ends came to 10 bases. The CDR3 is CASSVAAGHYEQYF. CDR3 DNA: TGTGCCAGCAGCGTAGCAGCGGGCCACTACGAGCAGTACTTC.

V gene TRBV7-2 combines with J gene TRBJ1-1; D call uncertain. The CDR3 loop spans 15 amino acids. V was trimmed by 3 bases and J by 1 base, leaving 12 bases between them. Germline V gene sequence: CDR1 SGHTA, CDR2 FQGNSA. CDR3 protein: CASSFIGGGNTEAFF. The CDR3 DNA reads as TGTGCCAGCAGCTTTATTGGTGGAGGGAACACTGAAGCTTTCTTT.

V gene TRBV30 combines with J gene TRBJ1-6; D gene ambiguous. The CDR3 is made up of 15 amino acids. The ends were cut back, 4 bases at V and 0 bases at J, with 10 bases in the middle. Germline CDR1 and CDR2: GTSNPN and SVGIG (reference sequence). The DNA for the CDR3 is TGTGCCTGGACCTCGACTTACTCCTATAATTCACCCCTCCACTTT. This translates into CAWTSTYSYNSPLHF.

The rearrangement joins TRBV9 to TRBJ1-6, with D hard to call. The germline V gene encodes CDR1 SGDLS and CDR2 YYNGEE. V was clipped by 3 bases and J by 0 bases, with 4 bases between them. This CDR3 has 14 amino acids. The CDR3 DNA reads TGTGCCAGCAGCGAGAGCTCCTATAATTCACCCCTCCACTTT. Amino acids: CASSESSYNSPLHF.

The CDR3 is CASSQPGLDGANVLTF. In nucleotides, the CDR3 is TGTGCCAGCAGCCAACCGGGATTGGATGGGGCCAACGTCCTGACTTTC. The chain couples TRBV4-2 to TRBJ2-6, with D maybe TRBD2 (5 bases). This CDR3 is built from 16 residues. The germline gives CDR1 LGHNA, CDR2 YNFKEQ. Trimming took off 2 bases at V and 3 bases at J, with 11 bases between the two ends.

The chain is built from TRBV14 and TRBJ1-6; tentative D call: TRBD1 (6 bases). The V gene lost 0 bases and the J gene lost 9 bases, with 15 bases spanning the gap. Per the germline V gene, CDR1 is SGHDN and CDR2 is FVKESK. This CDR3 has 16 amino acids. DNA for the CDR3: TGTGCCAGCAGCCAAGAGTCAACAGGGTGGGTTTCACCCCTCCACTTT. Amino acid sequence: CASSQESTGWVSPLHF.

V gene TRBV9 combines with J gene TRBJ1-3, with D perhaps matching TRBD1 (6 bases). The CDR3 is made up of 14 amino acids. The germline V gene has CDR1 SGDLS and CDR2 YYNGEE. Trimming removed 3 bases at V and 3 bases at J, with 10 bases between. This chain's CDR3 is CASSGQVNGNTIYF. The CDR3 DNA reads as TGTGCCAGCAGCGGACAGGTTAATGGAAACACCATATATTTT. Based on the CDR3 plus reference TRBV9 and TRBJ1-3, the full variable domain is DSGVTQTPKHLITATGQRVTLRCSPRSGDLSVYWYQQSLDQGLQFLIQYYNGEERAKGNILERFSAQQFPDLHSELNLSSLELGDSALYFCASSGQVNGNTIYFGEGSWLTVV.

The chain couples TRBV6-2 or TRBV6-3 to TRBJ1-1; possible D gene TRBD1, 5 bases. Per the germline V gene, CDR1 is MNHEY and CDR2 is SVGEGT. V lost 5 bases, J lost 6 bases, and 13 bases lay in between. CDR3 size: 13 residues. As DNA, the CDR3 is TGTGCCAGCAGTAAGGAGGGGATCCCTGAAGCTTTCTTT. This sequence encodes CASSKEGIPEAFF.

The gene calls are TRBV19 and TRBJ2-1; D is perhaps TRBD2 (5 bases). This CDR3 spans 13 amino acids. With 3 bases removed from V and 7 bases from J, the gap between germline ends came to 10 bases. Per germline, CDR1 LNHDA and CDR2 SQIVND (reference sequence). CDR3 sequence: CASSIPPGNEQFF. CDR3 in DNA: TGTGCCAGTAGTATCCCCCCGGGGAATGAGCAGTTCTTC.

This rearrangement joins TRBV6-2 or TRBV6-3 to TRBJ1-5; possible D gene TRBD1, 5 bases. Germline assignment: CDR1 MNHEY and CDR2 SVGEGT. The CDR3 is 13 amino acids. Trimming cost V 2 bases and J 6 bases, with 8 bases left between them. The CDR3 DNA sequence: TGTGCCAGCAGTTACGGACAACGTCAGCCCCAGCATTTT. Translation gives CASSYGQRQPQHF.

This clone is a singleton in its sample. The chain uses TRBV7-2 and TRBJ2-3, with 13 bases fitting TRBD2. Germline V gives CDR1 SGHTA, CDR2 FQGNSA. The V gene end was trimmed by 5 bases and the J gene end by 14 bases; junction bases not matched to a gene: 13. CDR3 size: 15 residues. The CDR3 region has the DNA TGTGCCAGCAGCCCGACTAGCGGGGGGTCCTTTGGGGGGTATTTT. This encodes CASSPTSGGSFGGYF. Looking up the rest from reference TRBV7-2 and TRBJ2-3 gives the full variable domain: GAGVSQSPSNKVTEKGKDVELRCDPISGHTALYWYRQSLGQGLEFLIYFQGNSAPDKSGLPSDRFSAERTGGSVSTLTIQRTQQEDSAVYLCASSPTSGGSFGGYFGPGTRLTVL.

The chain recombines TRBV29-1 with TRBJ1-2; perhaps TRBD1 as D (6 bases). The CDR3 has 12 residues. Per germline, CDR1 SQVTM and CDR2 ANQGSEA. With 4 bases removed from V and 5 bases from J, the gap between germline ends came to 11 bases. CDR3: CSVGQDRYGYTF. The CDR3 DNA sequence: TGCAGCGTTGGACAGGACCGGTATGGCTACACCTTC.

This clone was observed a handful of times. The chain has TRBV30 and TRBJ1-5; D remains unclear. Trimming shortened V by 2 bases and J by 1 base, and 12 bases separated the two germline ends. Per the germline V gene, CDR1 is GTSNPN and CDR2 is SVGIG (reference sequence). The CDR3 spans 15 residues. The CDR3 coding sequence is TGTGCCTGGAGTTCGGGGAGCCTGAGCAATCAGCCCCAGCATTTT. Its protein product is CAWSSGSLSNQPQHF.